Only one count was recorded for the clone carrying this T cell receptor beta chain. Its antigen is undetermined. This sample is drawn from a study of OX40 agonist ivuxolimab in advanced cancers. As for the study in general: Intravenous ivuxolimab was administered to patients every 2 weeks at 0.01 to 10 mg/kg.

Study conclusions and caveats: Among expanded peripheral T cells, antigen specificity went undetermined. CD8+ T cells (on average) carried more expanded clones than CD4+ T cells.

Autoimmune disease history or systemic immunosuppression meant exclusion. Profiled with immunoSEQ multiplex PCR; TCRdb holds only in-frame clones, not every one. The data contain tens of thousands of clones, roughly 89% of them singletons. The CDR3 covers 13 residues. The ends were cut back, 3 bases at V and 1 base at J, with 6 bases in the middle. Germline CDR1 reads MDHEN; CDR2 reads SYDVKM. The chain employs TRBV28 and TRBJ1-1; D call uncertain. The TCR originated in an adult with an advanced solid tumor such as melanoma, head and neck, liver or kidney cancer. This specimen consisted of CD4+ or CD8+ T cells sorted from blood, obtained in a trial of the OX40 agonist ivuxolimab. CDR3 region: CASSFLRNTEAFF. In nucleotides, the CDR3 is TGTGCCAGCAGTTTTCTGCGGAACACTGAAGCTTTCTTT.